These 17 T cell receptor beta chains came from one sample sequenced in a study of high-grade serous ovarian cancer treatment subgroups. Sequenced by immunoSEQ multiplex PCR; TCRdb stores in-frame clones only, minus some. This table holds over 8,500 clones, 75% to 90% found once. Tumor samples were obtained before definitive surgery or chemotherapy. Sequencing was performed on tumor tissue. All receptors come from a human donor with high-grade serous ovarian cancer.

The chain joins TRBV10-1 to TRBJ2-3; D perhaps matches TRBD2 (5 bases). V gave up 3 bases and J gave up 5 bases, with 18 bases separating them. The CDR3 runs 16 residues. Germline loops: CDR1 WNHNN, CDR2 SYGVQD (reference sequence). As DNA, the CDR3 is TGCGCCAGCAGTGAAATTGGGCGCTCCGGGGAAGATACGCAGTATTTT. It translates to CASSEIGRSGEDTQYF.

The chain combines TRBV9 with TRBJ2-1; 9 bases map to TRBD2. The CDR3 consists of 16 residues. Unmatched junction bases numbered 11, after V lost 5 bases and J lost 5 bases. Germline V gene sequence: CDR1 SGDLS, CDR2 YYNGEE. DNA of the CDR3: TGTGCCAGCAGTGCTTTAGAGCTAGCGGGGAACAATGAGCAGTTCTTC. Translated: CASSALELAGNNEQFF.

This clone was found once. The chain couples TRBV28 to TRBJ1-3; 7 bases match TRBD1. With 6 bases clipped from V and 0 bases from J, the junction kept 5 bases outside the gene matches. This CDR3 comprises 15 residues. In germline, CDR1 is MDHEN, CDR2 SYDVKM. CDR3 sequence (DNA): TGTGCCAGCAGGCTTGGGACAGCCTCTGGAAACACCATATATTTT. Amino acid sequence: CASRLGTASGNTIYF. The entire variable domain, with the rest obtained from reference TRBV28 and TRBJ1-3, is as follows: DVKVTQSSRYLVKRTGEKVFLECVQDMDHENMFWYRQDPGLGLRLIYFSYDVKMKEKGDIPEGYSVSREKKERFSLILESASTNQTSMYLCASRLGTASGNTIYFGEGSWLTVV.

Of note for this clone: The conserved final phenylalanine or tryptophan is absent from the CDR3, which likely points to a read error. The DNA is left out, because the CDR3 cannot be placed on it with certainty; the CDR3 is given as TCRdb lists it. This chain links TRBV6-1 with TRBJ2-7; the DNA was not compared with TRBD2, the D call given in the table. Germline V gives CDR1 MNHNS, CDR2 SASEGT. The CDR3 totals 13 residues, both ends included. The CDR3 loop is CASSEARVAGGRM.

DNA of the CDR3: TGTGCCAGCAGCCAAGACGGGACTAGCGGGAGGGAAGGGACGCAGTATTTT. It encodes CASSQDGTSGREGTQYF. The chain joins TRBV4-2 to TRBJ2-3; 16 positions match TRBD2. This CDR3 is 17 amino acids long. The J segment lost 9 bases and the V segment lost 0 bases, leaving 6 bases of the junction unmatched. Germline V gives CDR1 LGHNA, CDR2 YNFKEQ.

This chain connects TRBV5-6 to TRBJ2-1; D call uncertain. Trimming cost V 1 base and J 10 bases, with 9 bases left between them. CDR1 SGHDT and CDR2 YYEEEE come from the germline V gene. This CDR3 spans 12 amino acids. CDR3 coding DNA: TGTGCCAGCAGCTTGCCGCGAGCGGAGCAGTTCTTC. Its translation is CASSLPRAEQFF.

V usage is TRBV19 and J usage is TRBJ2-2; D might be TRBD1 or TRBD2, each matching 7 bases. V gave up 5 bases and J gave up 3 bases, with 19 bases separating them. This CDR3 comprises 17 residues. Germline lookup yields CDR1 LNHDA and CDR2 SQIVND (reference sequence). The CDR3: CASSRGGDRSHTGELFF. CDR3 DNA: TGTGCCAGTAGTCGGGGAGGGGACAGATCTCACACCGGGGAGCTGTTTTTT.

The rearrangement uses TRBV5-8 and TRBJ2-5; TRBD1 matches at 11 bases. V was clipped by 2 bases and J by 3 bases; unmatched bases: 3. The CDR3 has 15 amino acids. Germline CDR1 reads SGHTS; CDR2 reads YDEGEE. CDR3 in DNA: TGTGCCAGCAGCTTCCGGGACAGGGGGGAAGAGACCCAGTACTTC. Residues: CASSFRDRGEETQYF. Together with reference TRBV5-8 and TRBJ2-5, the CDR3 gives the full variable domain: EAGVTQSPTHLIKTRGQQATLRCSPISGHTSVYWYQQALGLGLQFLLWYDEGEERNRGNFPPRFSGRQFPNYSSELNVNALELEDSALYLCASSFRDRGEETQYFGPGTRLLVL.

The gene calls are TRBV5-5 and TRBJ2-5; a possible D gene is TRBD2 (5 bases). V shed 4 bases and J shed 0 bases, with 16 bases lying between them. CDR1 SGHKS and CDR2 YYEKEE come from the germline V gene (reference sequence). This CDR3 is 16 amino acids long. The CDR3 coding sequence is TGTGCCAGCAGCGAAGTAGGGCGGGTGTACCAAGAGACCCAGTACTTC. Translating gives CASSEVGRVYQETQYF.

The J gene is TRBJ1-2, the V gene TRBV5-6; tentative D call: TRBD1 (6 bases). The CDR3 totals 12 residues. Germline lookup yields CDR1 SGHDT and CDR2 YYEEEE. V was pared by 5 bases and J by 2 bases, with 7 bases between. The CDR3 nucleotides are TGTGCCAGCAGTCAGGGGAACTATGGCTACACCTTC. Translation: CASSQGNYGYTF.

J is TRBJ1-2 and V is TRBV7-2, with unresolved D. Germline V CDR1 and CDR2: SGHTA, FQGNSA. CDR3 size: 16 residues. The germline V and J ends were trimmed by 2 bases and 5 bases, with 18 bases remaining between them. CDR3 bases: TGTGCCAGCAGCTTAAGTCGTTTGGCAGGAGCATATGGCTACACCTTC. The encoded protein is CASSLSRLAGAYGYTF.

This clone was recorded only once. As DNA, the CDR3 is TGTGCCAGCAGTCGGGACAGGGTAGGTTTTCAGCCCCAGCATTTT. Translation: CASSRDRVGFQPQHF. This chain uses TRBV6-5 with TRBJ1-5; 9 nucleotides align to TRBD1. Germline values: CDR1 MNHEY, CDR2 SVGAGI. V was pared by 5 bases and J by 6 bases, with 8 bases of the junction left unmatched. This CDR3 is 15 amino acids long.

This chain uses TRBV11-2 with TRBJ2-5, with D perhaps TRBD2 (6 bases). The CDR3 runs to 15 residues. CDR1 and CDR2 from the germline V gene are SGHAT and FQNNGV. V was clipped by 5 bases and J by 4 bases, with 17 bases between them. The CDR3 nucleotides read TGTGCCAGCAGCCCTAGGCCGGGAGCGGGAGAGACCCAGTACTTC. The encoded protein is CASSPRPGAGETQYF.

This chain uses TRBV27 with TRBJ2-6; maybe TRBD1 (6 bases). Deletions cut 4 bases from V and 0 bases from J, with 13 bases between. Germline V gene data show CDR1 as MNHEY and CDR2 as SMNVEV (reference sequence). The CDR3 contains 17 residues. The CDR3 sequence: CASSSGVRVSGANVLTF. CDR3 DNA: TGTGCCAGCAGTTCAGGGGTGAGAGTCTCTGGGGCCAACGTCCTGACTTTC.

J is TRBJ2-1 and V is TRBV6-1; TRBD1 matches 7 bases. V gave up 4 bases and J gave up 6 bases; unmatched junction bases: 15. CDR1 is MNHNS and CDR2 is SASEGT in the germline V gene. The CDR3 length is 17 residues. CDR3: CASSAEGWTGTGNEQFF. The DNA for the CDR3 is TGTGCCAGCAGTGCCGAAGGGTGGACAGGTACGGGCAATGAGCAGTTCTTC.

This sequence joins TRBV28 and TRBJ2-2; TRBD1 might be the D (6 bases). Looked up from germline, CDR1 is MDHEN and CDR2 is SYDVKM. Between the trimmed V and J ends, which lost 7 bases and 6 bases, there was a span of 18 bases. CDR3 length: 15 amino acids. CDR3 amino acids: CASTPGQGLAGELFF. The CDR3 DNA sequence: TGTGCCAGCACCCCGGGACAAGGCTTGGCCGGGGAGCTGTTTTTT.

This chain connects TRBV2 to TRBJ2-7, with D maybe TRBD2 (6 bases). The CDR3 spans 13 residues. Germline V gene data show CDR1 as SNHLY and CDR2 as FYNNEI. Deletions cut 7 bases from V and 5 bases from J, with 15 bases between. The CDR3 DNA reads TGTGCCAGCATGAAGGGACTCGGGGACGAGCAGTACTTC. The encoded protein is CASMKGLGDEQYF. The complete variable domain, with remaining parts taken from reference TRBV2 and TRBJ2-7, reads EPEVTQTPSHQVTQMGQEVILRCVPISNHLYFYWYRQILGQKVEFLVSFYNNEISEKSEIFDDQFSVERPDGSNFTLKIRSTKLEDSAMYFCASMKGLGDEQYFGPGTRLTVT.